A single sample gave rise to the 32 T cell receptor beta chains below, sequenced in a study of cytomegalovirus exposure and HLA in healthy donors. With 60 Vbeta and 13 Jbeta primers, the PCR was carried out. Profiling relied on immunoSEQ multiplex PCR, and the TCRdb table lists in-frame clones only, not all of them. The table shows about 150,000 clones, with just under 75% occurring only once. The sample taken for sequencing was PBMCs. These receptors all stem from a woman aged 18-29 years in good health and CMV-seronegative.

The V and J genes are TRBV6-5 and TRBJ2-4, with D hard to call. Trimming stripped 3 bases from V and 7 bases from J, with 16 bases between. Germline values: CDR1 MNHEY, CDR2 SVGAGI. The CDR3 has 15 amino acids. Written as DNA, the CDR3 is TGTGCCAGCAGTTATTCCGAGACCAACGGGAACATTCAGTACTTC. Its translation: CASSYSETNGNIQYF.

The CDR3 DNA follows: TGTGCCAGCAGCGTAGGTGTCCTCTACACTGAAGCTTTCTTT. Translation: CASSVGVLYTEAFF. The V gene is TRBV9, the J gene TRBJ1-1, with D unresolved. Per germline, CDR1 SGDLS and CDR2 YYNGEE. This CDR3 contains 14 residues. With 0 bases removed from V and 3 bases from J, the gap between germline ends came to 9 bases.

With respect to this clone: Other DNA sequences from this sample encode an identical CDR3 as well. The chain has TRBV14 and TRBJ1-2, with a tentative D call TRBD1 (6 bases). CDR3 length: 13 amino acids. Between the trimmed V and J ends, which lost 4 bases and 3 bases, there was a span of 9 bases. The germline gives CDR1 SGHDN, CDR2 FVKESK. The chain's CDR3 is CASSRDTYYGYTF. CDR3 coding DNA: TGTGCCAGCAGCCGGGACACCTACTATGGCTACACCTTC.

The J gene is TRBJ1-5, the V gene TRBV15; TRBD1 matches at 8 bases. The V and J ends lost 1 base and 1 base, in that order; junction bases with no gene match: 6. This CDR3 has 17 amino acids. In germline, CDR1 is LNHNV, CDR2 YYDKDF (reference sequence). The CDR3 sequence: CATSRGSGGASNQPQHF. DNA for the CDR3: TGTGCCACCAGCAGAGGATCAGGGGGCGCGAGCAATCAGCCCCAGCATTTT. Looking up the rest from reference TRBV15 and TRBJ1-5 gives the full variable domain: DAMVIQNPRYQVTQFGKPVTLSCSQTLNHNVMYWYQQKSSQAPKLLFHYYDKDFNNEADTPDNFQSRRPNTSFCFLDIRSPGLGDTAMYLCATSRGSGGASNQPQHFGDGTRLSIL.

The V gene is TRBV5-1, the J gene TRBJ2-3; 7 bases are shared with TRBD1. Germline V CDR1 and CDR2: SGHRS, YFSETQ. This CDR3 has 15 amino acids. With V trimmed by 6 bases and J by 2 bases, 9 bases remained unmatched. The CDR3 reads CASTYRGENTDTQYF. Written as DNA, the CDR3 is TGCGCCAGCACCTACAGGGGAGAGAACACAGATACGCAGTATTTT.

The CDR3 protein is CASTRTSASYEQYF. The CDR3 DNA reads as TGTGCCAGCACAAGGACTAGCGCTTCCTACGAGCAGTACTTC. J is TRBJ2-5 and V is TRBV27; 9 bases align to TRBD2. The DNA end is more similar to TRBJ2-7, so the J call may be wrong. The CDR3 covers 14 residues. CDR1 is MNHEY, CDR2 SMNVEV, per germline (reference sequence).

This clone turned up a few times. This chain connects TRBV4-3 to TRBJ1-5; 7 nucleotides agree with TRBD1. This CDR3 has 14 residues. Germline assignment: CDR1 LGHNA and CDR2 YSLEER. The V and J ends lost 2 bases and 4 bases, in that order; junction bases with no gene match: 2. This chain's CDR3 is CASSQRDSNQPQHF. CDR3 in DNA: TGCGCCAGCAGCCAAAGGGACAGTAATCAGCCCCAGCATTTT.

The count of this clone is one. This CDR3 is CSVPGSTYEQYF. CDR3 sequence (DNA): TGCAGCGTGCCAGGGTCCACCTACGAGCAGTACTTC. V is TRBV29-1 and J is TRBJ2-7; D might be TRBD1 (5 bases). The CDR3 is 12 residues long. Germline CDR1 and CDR2: SQVTM and ANQGSEA. Trimming took 6 bases from V and 2 from J, leaving 11 bases between them.

The chain joins TRBV15 to TRBJ2-7; 7 nucleotides match TRBD2. CDR1 and CDR2 from the germline V gene are LNHNV and YYDKDF (reference sequence). V dropped 0 bases and J dropped 6; count of bases not matched to a gene: 5. This CDR3 region has 14 residues. Here the CDR3 DNA reads TGTGCCACCAGCAGAGAGGGGGGACTACGCGAGCAGTACGTC. It translates to CATSREGGLREQYV.

In this sample, this clone turned up a few times. The chain joins TRBV5-1 to TRBJ2-5; TRBD1 might be the D (5 bases). The CDR3 spans 14 residues. V was shortened by 0 bases and J by 4 bases, with 10 bases between the two germline ends. Germline V gene data show CDR1 as SGHRS and CDR2 as YFSETQ. In DNA form, the CDR3 reads TGCGCCAGCAGCTTGGCCCCAGGGATAGAGACCCAGTACTTC. Residues: CASSLAPGIETQYF. Full variable domain (outside the CDR3, taken from reference TRBV5-1 and TRBJ2-5): KAGVTQTPRYLIKTRGQQVTLSCSPISGHRSVSWYQQTPGQGLQFLFEYFSETQRNKGNFPGRFSGRQFSNSRSEMNVSTLELGDSALYLCASSLAPGIETQYFGPGTRLLVL.

This clone was counted once. The chain employs TRBV6-5 and TRBJ2-7; 7 nucleotides agree with TRBD2. CDR3 length: 12 amino acids. The germline V gene has CDR1 MNHEY and CDR2 SVGAGI. V shed 3 bases, J shed 7 bases, and the junction held 3 bases outside the gene matches. The DNA of the CDR3 is TGTGCCAGCAGTTATACCGGGAGGGAGCAGTACTTC. Its translation is CASSYTGREQYF.

The V gene is TRBV4-1, the J gene TRBJ1-1, with D unresolved. CDR1 and CDR2 (germline): MGHRA, YSYEKL. Trimming left V 6 bases short and J 0 bases short, with 11 bases between. The CDR3 spans 14 residues. The CDR3 here is CASRTMIMNTEAFF. The DNA of the CDR3 is TGCGCCAGCAGGACAATGATCATGAACACTGAAGCTTTCTTT.

CDR3 region: CASSESVVGVDEQFF. The CDR3 bases are TGCGCCAGCAGTGAGTCGGTCGTGGGAGTGGATGAGCAGTTCTTC. This chain connects TRBV10-2 to TRBJ2-1, with a possible D match to TRBD2 (5 bases). The germline V gene encodes CDR1 WSHSY and CDR2 SAAADI. This CDR3 is built from 15 residues. The germline V and J ends were trimmed by 0 bases and 8 bases, with 14 bases remaining between them.

The V gene is TRBV28, the J gene TRBJ1-1, with D unclear. V dropped 4 bases and J dropped 6 bases, with 9 bases sitting between them. Germline values: CDR1 MDHEN, CDR2 SYDVKM. This CDR3 has 12 amino acids. The CDR3 nucleotides read TGTGCCAGCAGTTCGTATCCCGCTGAAGCTTTCTTT. Amino acid sequence: CASSSYPAEAFF.

V is TRBV5-6 and J is TRBJ2-3; D possibly corresponds to TRBD2 (6 bases). V was trimmed by 3 bases and J by 4 bases, leaving 21 bases between them. This CDR3 spans 17 amino acids. CDR1 is SGHDT and CDR2 is YYEEEE in the germline V gene. CDR3 sequence: CASSSQIRLGEADTQYF. The CDR3 nucleotides read TGTGCCAGCAGCTCTCAAATTCGACTAGGTGAGGCAGATACGCAGTATTTT.

V is TRBV19 and J is TRBJ1-5; D remains unclear. CDR1 and CDR2 (germline): LNHDA, SQIVND (reference sequence). V lost 3 bases and J lost 2, with 8 bases in between. The CDR3 is made up of 14 amino acids. The CDR3 nucleotides read TGTGCCAGTAGTATCCTCTTAGGCAATCAGCCCCAGCATTTT. The encoded protein is CASSILLGNQPQHF.

The chain is built from TRBV27 and TRBJ2-2; 7 bases match TRBD1. There are 16 residues in the CDR3. Germline loops: CDR1 MNHEY, CDR2 SMNVEV (reference sequence). V was clipped by 7 bases and J by 1 base; unmatched bases: 9. CDR3 DNA: TGTGCCAGCACCCAGAACCGGGACAGGAACACCGGGGAGCTGTTTTTT. This sequence encodes CASTQNRDRNTGELFF.

The chain joins TRBV2 to TRBJ1-2; D perhaps matches TRBD1 (5 bases). Germline loops: CDR1 SNHLY, CDR2 FYNNEI. Trimming removed 1 base at V and 8 bases at J, with 14 bases between. This CDR3 has 14 amino acids. CDR3 sequence reads: CASSEGGRGAGYTF. Here the CDR3 DNA reads TGTGCCAGCAGTGAAGGGGGGAGGGGCGCGGGCTACACCTTC.

DNA of the CDR3: TGTGCAAGTCGCTTCTTAGCGGTATGCGAGCAGTACGTC. It is translated as CASRFLAVCEQYV. The J gene is TRBJ2-7, the V gene TRBV12-2; the table's D call, TRBD2, was not checked against the DNA. TRBV12-2 is a pseudogene. This CDR3 is built from 13 residues.

This rearrangement joins TRBV7-9 to TRBJ2-7; TRBD1 agrees at 8 bases. CDR1 and CDR2 (germline): SEHNR, FQNEAQ (reference sequence). This CDR3 comprises 14 residues. The J segment lost 3 bases and the V segment lost 4 bases, leaving 5 bases of the junction unmatched. As DNA, the CDR3 is TGTGCCAGCAGCTCAAGGACAGGGTACTACGAGCAGTACTTC. Amino acids: CASSSRTGYYEQYF.

In its sample, this clone was seen once. The V call is TRBV6-5, the J call TRBJ2-7; tentative D call: TRBD1 (6 bases). CDR3 length: 14 residues. The V end lost 4 bases, the J end lost 4 bases, and 14 bases lay between the germline ends. The germline gives CDR1 MNHEY, CDR2 SVGAGI. The CDR3 loop reads CASSSVTGSYEQYV. The DNA of the CDR3 is TGTGCCAGCAGTTCCGTTACAGGGTCGTACGAGCAGTACGTC.

This chain connects TRBV5-6 to TRBJ1-2; TRBD1 aligns across 9 bases. After removal of 5 bases from V and 7 bases from J, the junction contained 6 bases not matched to a gene. The germline V gene encodes CDR1 SGHDT and CDR2 YYEEEE. The CDR3 is 13 amino acids. CDR3 sequence reads: CASRSQGAGGYTF. DNA of the CDR3: TGTGCCAGCAGATCACAGGGGGCCGGTGGCTACACCTTC. Looking up the rest from reference TRBV5-6 and TRBJ1-2 gives the full variable domain: DAGVTQSPTHLIKTRGQQVTLRCSPKSGHDTVSWYQQALGQGPQFIFQYYEEEERQRGNFPDRFSGHQFPNYSSELNVNALLLGDSALYLCASRSQGAGGYTFGSGTRLTVV.

The V and J genes are TRBV27 and TRBJ2-7; D might be TRBD1 (5 bases). The CDR3 has 13 residues. The germline gives CDR1 MNHEY, CDR2 SMNVEV (reference sequence). V lost 2 bases to trimming and J lost 5 bases, with 10 bases between them. CDR3 coding DNA: TGTGCCAGCAGTTTAGGGGCGGACAACGAGCAGTACTTC. Translation: CASSLGADNEQYF.

V and J are TRBV18 and TRBJ1-3, with a tentative D call TRBD1 (5 bases). The CDR3 is 16 amino acids. V lost 0 bases, J lost 4 bases, and 13 bases lay in between. Germline loops: CDR1 KGHSH, CDR2 LQKENI. CDR3 nucleotide sequence: TGTGCCAGCTCACCACCCCAGGGAGGAAGGGGAAACACCATATATTTT. Amino acid sequence: CASSPPQGGRGNTIYF. The full variable domain, rest sourced from reference TRBV18 and TRBJ1-3, is NAGVMQNPRHLVRRRGQEARLRCSPMKGHSHVYWYRQLPEEGLKFMVYLQKENIIDESGMPKERFSAEFPKEGPSILRIQQVVRGDSAAYFCASSPPQGGRGNTIYFGEGSWLTVV.

CDR3 in DNA: TGCGCCAGCAGCCCGGACAGGGGCCTAACCGGGGAGCTGTTTTTT. Encoded protein: CASSPDRGLTGELFF. The chain carries TRBV5-1 and TRBJ2-2; 9 nucleotides match TRBD1. Per the germline V gene, CDR1 is SGHRS and CDR2 is YFSETQ. V shed 4 bases and J 5 bases; nucleotides not matched to a gene: 6. The CDR3 is 15 residues long. Full variable domain (rest looked up from reference TRBV5-1 and TRBJ2-2): KAGVTQTPRYLIKTRGQQVTLSCSPISGHRSVSWYQQTPGQGLQFLFEYFSETQRNKGNFPGRFSGRQFSNSRSEMNVSTLELGDSALYLCASSPDRGLTGELFFGEGSRLTVL.

The chain links TRBV4-1 to TRBJ1-4; 7 nucleotides match TRBD1. The CDR3 runs to 15 residues. The V and J ends lost 0 bases and 7 bases, in that order; junction bases with no gene match: 5. Germline-derived CDR1 and CDR2 are MGHRA and YSYEKL. The CDR3 bases are TGCGCCAGCAGCCAAGATACGGCAGGGGGTGAAAAACTGTTTTTT. Translating gives CASSQDTAGGEKLFF.

CDR3 residues: CASSFTQETQYF. The CDR3, as DNA: TGTGCCAGCAGCTTTACTCAAGAGACCCAGTACTTC. The V gene is TRBV5-4, the J gene TRBJ2-5; the D is unclear. V was shortened by 2 bases and J by 2 bases, with 4 bases between the two germline ends. This CDR3 has 12 residues. Germline CDR1 is SGHNT and CDR2 is YYREEE (reference sequence).

This clone was observed a single time. The chain has TRBV4-2 and TRBJ2-2; 9 nucleotides match TRBD1. Germline CDR1 and CDR2: LGHNA and YNFKEQ. The J segment lost 5 bases and the V segment lost 0 bases, leaving 10 bases of the junction unmatched. The CDR3 extends over 18 amino acids. The CDR3 spells CASSQELARTGVTGELFF. In DNA, the CDR3 is TGTGCCAGCAGCCAAGAATTAGCGCGGACAGGGGTTACCGGGGAGCTGTTTTTT.

The chain is built from TRBV4-3 and TRBJ1-4, with TRBD1 matching over 9 bases. V lost 4 bases, J lost 8 bases, and 8 bases stayed unmatched. Germline assignment: CDR1 LGHNA and CDR2 YSLEER. The CDR3 is 15 residues long. The CDR3 region has the DNA TGCGCCAGCAGCCCGACCGGGACAGGGTGGGAAAAACTGTTTTTT. Protein: CASSPTGTGWEKLFF.

V and J are TRBV4-3 and TRBJ2-2, with TRBD2 identical over 10 bases. V dropped 2 bases and J dropped 6; count of bases not matched to a gene: 6. In germline, CDR1 is LGHNA, CDR2 YSLEER. This CDR3 contains 16 residues. The CDR3 DNA is TGCGCCAGCAGCCAAAGCGGGGGGGCGGTTCCCGGGGAGCTGTTTTTT. This translates into CASSQSGGAVPGELFF.

The V and J genes are TRBV30 and TRBJ2-7; 8 bases are shared with TRBD2. CDR3 size: 13 residues. The germline CDR1 and CDR2 sequences are GTSNPN and SVGIG (reference sequence). V lost 7 bases and J lost 2; bases outside the gene matches: 7. The CDR3 reads CALGLAGTYEQYV. The DNA of the CDR3 is TGTGCCTTGGGGTTAGCGGGGACCTACGAGCAGTACGTC.

The V gene is TRBV12-5, the J gene TRBJ2-4, with 8 positions matching TRBD2. The CDR3 totals 14 residues. Per the germline V gene, CDR1 is LGHNT and CDR2 is FRNRAP. The V and J ends lost 7 bases and 3 bases, in that order; junction bases with no gene match: 5. The CDR3 DNA reads TGTGCTAGTGTCGCCGGGACTAGCAAAAACATTCAGTACTTC. This sequence encodes CASVAGTSKNIQYF.